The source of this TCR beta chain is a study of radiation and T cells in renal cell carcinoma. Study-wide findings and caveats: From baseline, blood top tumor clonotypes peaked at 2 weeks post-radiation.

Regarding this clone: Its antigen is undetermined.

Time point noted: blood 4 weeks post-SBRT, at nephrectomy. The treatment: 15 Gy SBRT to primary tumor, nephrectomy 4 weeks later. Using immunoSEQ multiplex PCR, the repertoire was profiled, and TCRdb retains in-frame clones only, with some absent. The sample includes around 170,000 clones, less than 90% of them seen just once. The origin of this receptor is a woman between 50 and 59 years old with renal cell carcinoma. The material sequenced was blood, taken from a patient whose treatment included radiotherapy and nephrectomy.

CDR3 in amino acids: CASSPFAWGETQYF. CDR3 DNA: TGTGCCAGCAGCCCCTTCGCGTGGGGAGAGACCCAGTACTTC. The chain links TRBV7-2 to TRBJ2-5, with unresolved D. Germline loops: CDR1 SGHTA, CDR2 FQGNSA. Trimming stripped 5 bases from V and 4 bases from J, with 14 bases between. CDR3 size: 14 residues.